The T cell receptor beta chain under discussion was sequenced for a study of response to subunit inactivated influenza vaccine. TCRdb passed the RT-PCR reads through MiXCR, listing each CDR3 protein once. The sample has hundreds of thousands of distinct CDR3 sequences; less than 20% are singletons. Trimming left V 8 bases short and J 6 bases short, with 14 bases between. The length of the CDR3 is 13 residues. The germline V gene has CDR1 SNHLY and CDR2 FYNNEI. The sequence derives from a man aged 50-60 years who received an inactivated influenza vaccine. The rearrangement uses TRBV2 and TRBJ1-5, with a tentative D call TRBD1 (6 bases). The specimen was PBMCs from blood, collected roughly 12 days after vaccination. CDR3 region: CASSRGAGQPQHF. The CDR3 coding sequence is TGTGCCAGCTCCCGGGGGGCAGGTCAGCCCCAGCATTTT.